These 7 T cell receptor beta chains originate from one sample sequenced in a study of CD8 T cells in Susac syndrome. The authors reverse transcribed roughly 0.5 to 1 ug RNA with random hexamers. TCRdb re-derived calls from the immunoSEQ multiplex PCR reads in MiXCR, one entry per CDR3 protein. The table records tens of thousands of distinct CDR3 sequences, under 95% of them present only once. Material: CD8+ T cells from PBMCs. Receptors were obtained from a human donor with Susac syndrome.

The gene calls are TRBV5-1 and TRBJ2-7; 7 bases fit TRBD1. The ends lost 4 bases at V and 3 bases at J; junction bases unmatched: 4. The CDR3 covers 13 residues. CDR1 and CDR2 (germline): SGHRS, YFSETQ. The CDR3 is CASSTGTDYEQYF. CDR3 sequence (DNA): TGCGCCAGCAGCACCGGGACAGACTACGAGCAGTACTTC.

The chain employs TRBV10-3 and TRBJ2-7, with TRBD1 matching 7 bases. CDR3 length: 12 residues. CDR1 is ENHRY and CDR2 is SYGVKD in the germline V gene. Losses at the gene ends were 7 bases for V and 8 bases for J; bases not matched to a gene: 8. CDR3: CAIKEGQAKQYF. As DNA, the CDR3 is TGTGCCATCAAAGAAGGACAGGCCAAGCAGTACTTC.

The chain uses TRBV9 and TRBJ1-1, with D perhaps matching TRBD1 (6 bases). The CDR3 runs to 15 residues. V shed 1 base and J shed 2 bases, with 12 bases lying between them. The germline gives CDR1 SGDLS, CDR2 YYNGEE. The CDR3 reads CASSVYPGANTEAFF. CDR3 nucleotides: TGTGCCAGCAGCGTATATCCGGGGGCCAACACTGAAGCTTTCTTT.

V and J are TRBV6-2 or TRBV6-3 and TRBJ2-4; maybe TRBD2 (5 bases). The CDR3 runs 14 residues. The germline V gene encodes CDR1 MNHEY and CDR2 SVGEGT. V was trimmed by 2 bases and J by 5 bases, leaving 10 bases between them. DNA of the CDR3: TGTGCCAGCAGTTACGCGGGCGCTGAAAACATTCAGTACTTC. Its protein is CASSYAGAENIQYF.

This rearrangement joins TRBV5-4 to TRBJ2-7; D unclear. Germline V CDR1 and CDR2: SGHNT, YYREEE (reference sequence). Trimming cost V 4 bases and J 2 bases, with 10 bases left between them. The CDR3 is made up of 13 amino acids. CDR3 protein: CASSPGPAYEQYF. DNA of the CDR3: TGTGCCAGCAGCCCGGGCCCAGCCTACGAGCAGTACTTC.

This sequence joins TRBV12-5 and TRBJ2-3, with TRBD1 matching 9 bases. With 3 bases clipped from V and 0 bases from J, the junction kept 13 bases outside the gene matches. CDR1 and CDR2 (germline): LGHNT, FRNRAP. CDR3 length equals 19 residues. The CDR3 DNA sequence: TGTGCTAGTGGTTTCGTCGGAACTGGGACAGGGATTAGCACAGATACGCAGTATTTT. Amino acids: CASGFVGTGTGISTDTQYF.

This clonotype was seen a handful of times. This chain joins TRBV20-1 and TRBJ2-2; D not certain. V lost 6 bases and J lost 7, with 9 bases in between. The germline V gene encodes CDR1 DFQATT and CDR2 SNEGSKA (reference sequence). The CDR3 sequence is 11 residues long. CDR3 residues: CSAPRGGELFF. The DNA for the CDR3 is TGCAGTGCCCCCCGCGGCGGGGAGCTGTTTTTT.